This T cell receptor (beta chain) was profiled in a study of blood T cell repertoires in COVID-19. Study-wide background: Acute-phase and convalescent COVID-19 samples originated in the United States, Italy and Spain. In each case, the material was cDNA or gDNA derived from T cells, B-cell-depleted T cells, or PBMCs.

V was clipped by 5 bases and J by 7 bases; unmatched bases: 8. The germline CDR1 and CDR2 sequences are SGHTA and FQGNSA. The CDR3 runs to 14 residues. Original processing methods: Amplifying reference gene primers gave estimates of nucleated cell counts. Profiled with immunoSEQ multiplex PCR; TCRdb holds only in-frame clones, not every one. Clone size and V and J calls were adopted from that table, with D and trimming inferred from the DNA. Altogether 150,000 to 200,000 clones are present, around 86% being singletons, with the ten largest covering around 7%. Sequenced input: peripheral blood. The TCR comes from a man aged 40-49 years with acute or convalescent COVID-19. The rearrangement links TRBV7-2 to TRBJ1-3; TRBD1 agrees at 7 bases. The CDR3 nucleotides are TGTGCCAGCAGCCAAGACAGGGTGGGGAACACCATATATTTT. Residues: CASSQDRVGNTIYF.